These T cell receptor beta chains were read from a single sample in a study of blood T cell repertoires in COVID-19. TCRdb keeps only in-frame clones here, not all; method: immunoSEQ multiplex PCR. Among 200,000 to 300,000 clones, roughly 86% were seen once, and the ten largest hold approximately 3%. Source material: peripheral blood. These TCRs come from a woman aged 30 to 39 who had recovered from COVID-19. CDR3s include the opening cysteine and the closing phenylalanine or tryptophan. The D gene is left open where the match is weak. Not every row has a clone size; where given, it reads once, few, many or a size class.

TRBV5-4	-	-	TRBJ2-1	CASSSTSRNEQFF	TGTGCCAGCAGCTCCACTAGTAGGAATGAGCAGTTCTTC
TRBV18	-	-	TRBJ2-7	CASSRGLTYEQYF	TGTGCCAGCTCTCGGGGACTTACCTACGAGCAGTACTTC
TRBV29-1	-	TRBD1	TRBJ1-2	CSVAGGWYGYTF	TGCAGCGTGGCAGGGGGCTGGTATGGCTACACCTTC
TRBV9	-	TRBD2	TRBJ2-1	CASSEASGGANEQFF	TGTGCCAGCAGCGAGGCCAGCGGGGGGGCCAATGAGCAGTTCTTC
TRBV6-5	-	-	TRBJ1-6	CASSYGRGSGSPLHF	TGTGCCAGCAGTTACGGTAGGGGGAGCGGTTCACCCCTCCACTTT
TRBV5-1	-	TRBD1	TRBJ2-2	CASSGGQGVSGELFF	TGCGCCAGCAGCGGCGGACAGGGGGTCTCCGGGGAGCTGTTTTTT
TRBV7-2	-	-	TRBJ2-3	CASTPGVAVTDTQYF	TGTGCCAGCACCCCCGGGGTAGCGGTCACAGATACGCAGTATTTT
TRBV19	few	TRBD2	TRBJ2-2	CASSKTSGGLYTGELFF	TGTGCCAGTAGTAAGACTAGCGGGGGGCTCTACACCGGGGAGCTGTTTTTT
TRBV11-2	-	-	TRBJ1-5	CASSSGTLTNQPQHF	TGTGCCAGCAGCTCCGGGACACTCACGAATCAGCCCCAGCATTTT
TRBV5-4	few	-	TRBJ1-2	CASSLELRQQYYGYTF	TGTGCCAGCAGCTTGGAGCTACGACAGCAATACTATGGCTACACCTTC
TRBV2	-	-	TRBJ1-5	CASQTVPREVQHF	TGTGCCAGCCAGACAGTTCCAAGGGAGGTCCAGCATTTT
TRBV9	-	-	TRBJ1-2	CASSVDHTGLYGYTF	TGTGCCAGCAGCGTAGACCACACAGGTCTCTATGGCTACACCTTC
TRBV6-5	-	TRBD1	TRBJ1-4	CASSPTGGGKLFF	TGTGCCAGCAGCCCGACAGGGGGAGGAAAACTGTTTTTT
TRBV5-1	once	-	TRBJ1-4	CASSSTGLNEKLFF	TGCGCCAGCAGCTCGACAGGACTTAATGAAAAACTGTTTTTT
TRBV7-9	-	TRBD1	TRBJ2-3	CASSVQGVISTDTQYF	TGTGCCAGCAGCGTCCAGGGGGTAATAAGCACAGATACGCAGTATTTT
TRBV19	-	TRBD1	TRBJ1-1	CASSIDRQGGTEAFF	TGTGCCAGTAGTATAGATCGACAGGGAGGCACTGAAGCTTTCTTT
TRBV29-1	once	TRBD1	TRBJ2-5	CSVAGTGRETQYF	TGCAGCGTTGCTGGGACAGGTAGAGAGACCCAGTACTTC
TRBV9	few	TRBD1	TRBJ1-6	CASSALRDSNNSPLHF	TGTGCCAGCAGCGCCTTAAGGGACAGCAATAATTCACCCCTCCACTTT
TRBV9	-	-	TRBJ1-5	CASSELHF	TGTGCCAGCAGCGAGCTGCATTTT
TRBV3-1/TRBV3-2	-	-	TRBJ1-5	CASSQGVSELQPQHF	TGTGCCAGCAGCCAAGGCGTCTCGGAGCTTCAGCCCCAGCATTTT
TRBV11-2	once	-	TRBJ1-2	CASSLGQGVYGYTF	TGTGCCAGCAGCTTAGGGCAGGGTGTTTATGGCTACACCTTC
TRBV27	-	-	TRBJ2-1	CASSWGRPGEQFF	TGTGCCAGCAGTTGGGGGAGGCCGGGTGAGCAGTTCTTC
TRBV6-5	-	-	TRBJ2-1	CASSYRANEQFF	TGTGCCAGCAGTTACCGCGCGAATGAGCAGTTCTTC
TRBV9	-	-	TRBJ1-5	CASSSQGNQPQHF	TGTGCCAGCAGCTCCCAGGGCAATCAGCCCCAGCATTTT
TRBV5-4	-	-	TRBJ2-5	CASSLSVQETQYF	TGTGCCAGCAGCCTTTCCGTCCAAGAGACCCAGTACTTC
TRBV30	-	-	TRBJ1-5	CAWSLGYSNQPQHF	TGTGCCTGGAGTCTGGGCTATAGCAATCAGCCCCAGCATTTT
TRBV5-1	-	TRBD1	TRBJ2-2	CASSPGQGYGELFF	TGCGCCAGCAGCCCGGGACAGGGGTACGGGGAGCTGTTTTTT
TRBV19	-	-	TRBJ1-2	CASSIRHWTEGYTF	TGTGCCAGTAGTATAAGACACTGGACTGAGGGCTACACCTTC
TRBV6-5	once	TRBD1	TRBJ1-1	CASSTLGQGTTEAFF	TGTGCCAGCAGTACCCTTGGACAGGGGACCACTGAAGCTTTCTTT
TRBV11-2	few	TRBD2	TRBJ2-7	CASSFTGTSDEQYF	TGTGCCAGCAGTTTCACCGGGACTAGTGACGAGCAGTACTTC
TRBV7-9	-	-	TRBJ2-6	CASSLALGSGANVLTF	TGTGCCAGCAGCTTAGCGCTGGGGAGTGGGGCCAACGTCCTGACTTTC
TRBV2	-	-	TRBJ2-2	CASSESPGKSGELFF	TGTGCCAGCAGTGAATCGCCAGGGAAATCCGGGGAGCTGTTTTTT
TRBV10-3	-	TRBD1	TRBJ1-4	CAISESGTGHEKLFF	TGTGCCATCAGTGAGTCGGGGACAGGGCATGAAAAACTGTTTTTT
TRBV7-9	-	-	TRBJ1-1	CASSLALSTQGGTEAFF	TGTGCCAGCAGCTTAGCGCTTAGCACACAGGGTGGCACTGAAGCTTTCTTT
TRBV10-2	-	-	TRBJ1-5	CASSFQSASNQPQHF	TGCGCCAGCAGTTTCCAGAGCGCCAGTAATCAGCCCCAGCATTTT
TRBV7-3	-	TRBD1	TRBJ2-3	CASSAGEGAWDTQYF	TGTGCCAGCAGCGCCGGAGAGGGGGCATGGGATACGCAGTATTTT
TRBV27	-	-	TRBJ1-5	CASSSTNQPQHF	TGTGCCAGCAGTTCGACTAATCAGCCCCAGCATTTT
TRBV19	-	TRBD2	TRBJ2-7	CASSSGGNYEQYF	TGTGCCAGTAGTAGCGGGGGGAACTACGAGCAGTACTTC
TRBV19	-	-	TRBJ1-3	CASSILGANTIYF	TGTGCCAGTAGTATTTTAGGGGCGAACACCATATATTTT
TRBV29-1	-	-	TRBJ1-2	CSVGGGTAFGYTF	TGCAGCGTTGGGGGCGGGACGGCATTTGGCTACACCTTC
TRBV10-1	-	-	TRBJ2-3	CASSESSQGITDTQYF	TGCGCCAGCAGTGAGTCGTCACAGGGAATCACAGATACGCAGTATTTT
TRBV9	-	-	TRBJ1-1	CASSVEGWAYTEAFF	TGTGCCAGCAGCGTAGAGGGGTGGGCGTACACTGAAGCTTTCTTT
TRBV9	-	-	TRBJ2-7	CASSPRGSSYEQYF	TGTGCCAGCAGCCCCAGGGGTAGCTCCTACGAGCAGTACTTC
TRBV29-1	-	TRBD1	TRBJ1-5	CSVAGTGDQPQHF	TGCAGCGTTGCGGGGACAGGGGATCAGCCCCAGCATTTT
TRBV7-2	-	TRBD2	TRBJ2-3	CASSFQTSGTSTDTQYF	TGTGCCAGCAGCTTTCAGACTAGCGGGACAAGCACAGATACGCAGTATTTT
TRBV11-2	-	-	TRBJ2-7	CASSPQGPVGEQYF	TGTGCCAGCAGTCCACAGGGACCTGTCGGCGAGCAGTACTTC
TRBV28	-	TRBD1	TRBJ1-5	CASSLPGGGNQPQHF	TGTGCCAGCAGTCTCCCAGGGGGAGGCAATCAGCCCCAGCATTTT
TRBV6-5	-	-	TRBJ1-1	CASTLEVLAEAFF	TGTGCCAGCACATTAGAGGTTTTAGCTGAAGCTTTCTTT
TRBV4-3	-	TRBD2	TRBJ2-3	CASSQDRGGFTDTQYF	TGCGCCAGCAGCCAAGATCGCGGGGGGTTCACAGATACGCAGTATTTT
TRBV7-8	-	-	TRBJ2-1	CASSPSGNHYNEQFF	TGTGCCAGCAGCCCATCAGGTAATCACTACAATGAGCAGTTCTTC
TRBV15	-	-	TRBJ1-2	CATSRDTIPQGYGYTF	TGTGCCACCAGCAGAGATACCATCCCGCAGGGCTATGGCTACACCTTC